This T cell receptor beta chain was sequenced for a study of blood T cell repertoires in COVID-19. Study-level background: The United States, Italy and Spain supplied acute and convalescent COVID-19 samples. Sample material is recorded as cDNA or gDNA derived from T cells, B-cell-depleted T cells, or PBMCs.

Using immunoSEQ multiplex PCR, the repertoire was profiled, and TCRdb retains in-frame clones only, with some absent. The sample includes about 360,000 clones, 86% of them seen just once. V lost 3 bases and J lost 5; bases outside the gene matches: 11. The length of the CDR3 is 16 residues. The germline gives CDR1 SGHTA, CDR2 FQGNSA. V usage is TRBV7-2 and J usage is TRBJ2-3; 7 positions match TRBD2. The clonotype comes from a woman aged 60-70 years with COVID-19, enrolled during active disease. The source material was peripheral blood. The CDR3 is CASSFGPGGSRDTQYF. For the CDR3, the DNA is TGTGCCAGCAGCTTTGGTCCGGGGGGTTCAAGAGATACGCAGTATTTT.